Sequencing of this T cell receptor beta chain was carried out in a study of blood T cell repertoires in COVID-19 (TCRdb year 2020). For context, the study as a whole: The collaborator samples originated in the United States, Italy and Spain and spanned the acute and convalescent phases of COVID-19. The samples were drawn from two sources: the first 160 participants of the ongoing ImmuneRACE study, and over 950 subjects contributed by 6 global collaborators. HLA class I and class II types, where available, came from metadata supplied by the sample provider rather than from assay-based typing. The repertoires were released in a freely available public database intended as a resource for research on the immune response to SARS-CoV-2. Subjects who had been exposed to COVID-19, were actively infected with it, or had recovered from it provided the deeply sampled blood TCRbeta repertoires that made up the dataset. The material from the prospective study consisted of cDNA or gDNA derived from T cells, B-cell-depleted T cells, or PBMCs. Sample metadata almost always included a de-identified subject ID, COVID-19 status, age in years and sex. Overall results and qualifications from the work: How much clinical and demographic metadata was included differed by source and by participant, and the metadata was provided uncurated.

Concerning this clone: There is no known antigen for this receptor. Base qualities are missing; no much larger clone stands one base away.

TCRbeta CDR3 regions were amplified from genomic DNA using the immunoSEQ Assay, a bias-controlled multiplex PCR. The paper's data handling went like this. Nucleated cell counts per sample were estimated from amplification of reference gene primers within the assay. To quantify the absolute abundance of each unique TCRbeta CDR3 rearrangement, sequence reads were collapsed and filtered. Productive Simpson clonality was computed per sample as the square root of Simpson's diversity index over productive rearrangements. This immuneACCESS table, as held by TCRdb, lists in-frame sequences with V and J called but not all clones. Of the missing ones, under half trace to an unresolved V gene in checked studies; the others have no known cause. V and J calls and clone size are given by that table; D and trimming were obtained from the DNA. The table for this sample lists about 57,000 clones; about nine tenths of them were counted only once. 4.5% to 6% of the sample is taken by the ten largest.

Whole blood was collected in K2EDTA tubes by collaborating institutions according to the institutions' own protocols. For TCRbeta analysis, collaborators shipped samples as frozen whole blood, isolated PBMCs, or DNA extracted from either of those sample types. CDR1 and CDR2 are read off the germline V gene as SGHNT and YENEEA. V and J are truncated by 3 bases and 1 base respectively, leaving an intervening sequence of 6 bases. The CDR3 has 14 amino acids, counting the end cysteine and phenylalanine. CDR3 DNA only is kept here, 42 bases in frame from base 1. The chain joins TRBV11-3 to TRBJ2-2; the D region possibly corresponds to TRBD2 (5 bases align). Sequenced material: peripheral blood. This receptor was identified in a human donor in a cohort sampled during active COVID-19. The CDR3 in this case is CASSFGGNTGELFF. The bases read TGTGCCAGCAGCTTTGGAGGGAACACCGGGGAGCTGTTTTTT.